This T cell receptor (beta chain) stems from a study of T cell responses to AZD1222 COVID-19 vaccine. Findings and caveats of the study: Repertoire sampling happened only post peak T cell response. A mostly white British donor set with more females was recruited, and clonal diversity was possibly underestimated.

Remarks on this clone: Antigen specificity is unknown.

Assay: immunoSEQ multiplex PCR; the TCRdb copy retains only in-frame clones and omits some. The data show some 110,000 clones, about 89% seen once. CDR1 SGHTA and CDR2 FQGTGA come from the germline V gene. V was shortened by 2 bases and J by 4 bases, with 17 bases between the two germline ends. The CDR3 sequence is 16 residues long. The sequenced sample was peripheral blood, obtained 28 days after the second AZD1222 dose. The V and J genes are TRBV7-3 and TRBJ1-2; tentatively, D is TRBD1 (6 bases). This TCR was recovered from an adult who received the AZD1222 COVID-19 vaccine. For the CDR3, the DNA is TGTGCCAGCAGCTTATCCCGTTCGACAGGAAGCTATGGCTACACCTTC. Amino acids: CASSLSRSTGSYGYTF.